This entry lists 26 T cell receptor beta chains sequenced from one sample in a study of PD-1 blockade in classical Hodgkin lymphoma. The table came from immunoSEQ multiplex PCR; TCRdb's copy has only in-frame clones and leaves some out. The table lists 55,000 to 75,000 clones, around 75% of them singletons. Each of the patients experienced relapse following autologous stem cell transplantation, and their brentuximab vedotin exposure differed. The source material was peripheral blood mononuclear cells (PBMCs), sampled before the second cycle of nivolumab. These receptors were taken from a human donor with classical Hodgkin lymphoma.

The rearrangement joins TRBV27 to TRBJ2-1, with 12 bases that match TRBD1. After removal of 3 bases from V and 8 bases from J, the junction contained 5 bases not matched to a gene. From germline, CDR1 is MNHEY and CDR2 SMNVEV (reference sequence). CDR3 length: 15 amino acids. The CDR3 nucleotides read TGTGCCAGCAGTTTGCCGGGACAGGGGGCCTATGAGCAGTTCTTC. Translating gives CASSLPGQGAYEQFF.

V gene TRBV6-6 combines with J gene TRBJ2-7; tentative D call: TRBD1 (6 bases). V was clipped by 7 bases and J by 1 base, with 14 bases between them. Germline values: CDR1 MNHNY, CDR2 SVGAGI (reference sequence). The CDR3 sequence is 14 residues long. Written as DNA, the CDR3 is TGTGCCAGCATCCGGCAACAGGGATCCTACGAGCAGTACTTC. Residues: CASIRQQGSYEQYF.

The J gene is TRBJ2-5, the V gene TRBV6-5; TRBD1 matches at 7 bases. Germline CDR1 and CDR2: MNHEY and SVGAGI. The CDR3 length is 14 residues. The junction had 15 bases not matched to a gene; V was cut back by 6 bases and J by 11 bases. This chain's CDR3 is CASRVPGQKGEQYF. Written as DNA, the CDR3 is TGTGCCAGCAGAGTGCCGGGACAGAAAGGGGAGCAGTACTTC.

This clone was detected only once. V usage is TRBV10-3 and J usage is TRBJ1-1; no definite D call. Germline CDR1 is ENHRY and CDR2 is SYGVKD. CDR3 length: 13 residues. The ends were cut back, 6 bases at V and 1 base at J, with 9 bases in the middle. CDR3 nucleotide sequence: TGTGCCATCAGGAAGACCGGGAACACTGAAGCTTTCTTT. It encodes CAIRKTGNTEAFF.

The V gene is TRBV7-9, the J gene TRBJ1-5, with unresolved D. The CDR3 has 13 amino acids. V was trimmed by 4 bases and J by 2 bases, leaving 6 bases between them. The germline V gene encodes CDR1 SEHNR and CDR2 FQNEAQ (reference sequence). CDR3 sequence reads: CASSSTGNQPQHF. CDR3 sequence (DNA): TGTGCCAGCAGCTCAACAGGCAATCAGCCCCAGCATTTT. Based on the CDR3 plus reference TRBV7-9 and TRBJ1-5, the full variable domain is DTGVSQNPRHKITKRGQNVTFRCDPISEHNRLYWYRQTLGQGPEFLTYFQNEAQLEKSRLLSDRFSAERPKGSFSTLEIQRTEQGDSAMYLCASSSTGNQPQHFGDGTRLSIL.

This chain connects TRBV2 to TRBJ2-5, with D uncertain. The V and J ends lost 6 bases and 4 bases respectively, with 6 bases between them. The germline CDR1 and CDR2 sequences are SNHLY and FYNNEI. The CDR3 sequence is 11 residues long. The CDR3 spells CASRRRETQYF. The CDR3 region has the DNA TGTGCCAGCAGGAGAAGAGAGACCCAGTACTTC.

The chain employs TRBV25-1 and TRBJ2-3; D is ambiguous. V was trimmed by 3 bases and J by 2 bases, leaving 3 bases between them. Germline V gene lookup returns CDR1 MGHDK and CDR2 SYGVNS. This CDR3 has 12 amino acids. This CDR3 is CASSDLTDTQYF. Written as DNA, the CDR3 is TGTGCCAGCAGTGATCTCACAGATACGCAGTATTTT.

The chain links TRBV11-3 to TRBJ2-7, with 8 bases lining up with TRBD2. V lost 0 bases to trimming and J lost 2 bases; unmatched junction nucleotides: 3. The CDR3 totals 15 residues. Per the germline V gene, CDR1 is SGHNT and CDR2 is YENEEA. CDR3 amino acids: CASSLDVAGPYEQYF. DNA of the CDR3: TGTGCCAGCAGCTTAGATGTAGCGGGACCCTACGAGCAGTACTTC.

Here the CDR3 reads CASSLGESDSTYEQYF. The CDR3 DNA follows: TGTGCCAGCAGCTTGGGTGAGAGCGACTCGACCTACGAGCAGTACTTC. The rearrangement uses TRBV5-6 and TRBJ2-7; D gene uncertain. Looked up from germline, CDR1 is SGHDT and CDR2 is YYEEEE. V gave up 0 bases and J gave up 2 bases, with 15 bases separating them. The CDR3 runs to 16 residues.

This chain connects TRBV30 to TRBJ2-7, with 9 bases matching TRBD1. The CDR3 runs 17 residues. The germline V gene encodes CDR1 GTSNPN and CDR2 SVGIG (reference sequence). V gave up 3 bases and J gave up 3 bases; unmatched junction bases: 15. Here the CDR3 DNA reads TGTGCCTGGAGGGAACCTGAAACAGGGGGCGGTTTCTACGAGCAGTACTTC. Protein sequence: CAWREPETGGGFYEQYF.

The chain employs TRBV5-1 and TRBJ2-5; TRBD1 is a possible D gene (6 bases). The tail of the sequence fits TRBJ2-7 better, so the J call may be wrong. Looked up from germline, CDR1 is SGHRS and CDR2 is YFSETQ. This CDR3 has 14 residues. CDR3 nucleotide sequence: TGCGCCAGCAGCTTGGTCCCTGGACAGTACGAGCAGTACTTC. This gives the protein CASSLVPGQYEQYF.

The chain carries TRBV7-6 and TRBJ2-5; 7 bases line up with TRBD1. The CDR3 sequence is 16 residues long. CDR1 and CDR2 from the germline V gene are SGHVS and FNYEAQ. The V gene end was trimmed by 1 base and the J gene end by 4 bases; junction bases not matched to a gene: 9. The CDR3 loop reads CASSLGVTGNGETQYF. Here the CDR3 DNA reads TGTGCCAGCAGCTTAGGGGTGACAGGGAATGGAGAGACCCAGTACTTC.

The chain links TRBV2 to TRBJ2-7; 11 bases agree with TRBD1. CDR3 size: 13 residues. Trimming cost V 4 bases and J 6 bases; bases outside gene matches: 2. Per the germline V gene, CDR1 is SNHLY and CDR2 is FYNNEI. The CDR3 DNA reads TGTGCCAGCAGTGCCGGGACAGGGGGCGAGCAGTACTTC. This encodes CASSAGTGGEQYF.

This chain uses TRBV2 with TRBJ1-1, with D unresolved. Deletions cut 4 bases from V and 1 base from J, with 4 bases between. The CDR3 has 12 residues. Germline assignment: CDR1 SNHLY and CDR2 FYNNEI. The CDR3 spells CASSAGNTEAFF. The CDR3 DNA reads TGTGCCAGCAGTGCGGGGAACACTGAAGCTTTCTTT. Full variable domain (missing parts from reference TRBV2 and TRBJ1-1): EPEVTQTPSHQVTQMGQEVILRCVPISNHLYFYWYRQILGQKVEFLVSFYNNEISEKSEIFDDQFSVERPDGSNFTLKIRSTKLEDSAMYFCASSAGNTEAFFGQGTRLTVV.

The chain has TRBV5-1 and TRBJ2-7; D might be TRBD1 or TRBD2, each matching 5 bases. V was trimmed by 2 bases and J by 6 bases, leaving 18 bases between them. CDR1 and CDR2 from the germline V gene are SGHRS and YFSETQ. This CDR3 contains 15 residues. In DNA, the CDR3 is TGCGCCAGCAGCTTACGGGCCATCGGGGACCTCGAGCAGTACTTC. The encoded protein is CASSLRAIGDLEQYF.

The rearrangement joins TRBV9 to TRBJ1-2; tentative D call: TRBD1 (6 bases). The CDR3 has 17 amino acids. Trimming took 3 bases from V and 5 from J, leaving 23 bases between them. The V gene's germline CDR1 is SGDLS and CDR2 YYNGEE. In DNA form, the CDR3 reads TGTGCCAGCAGCGCGACAACCCAGGCTCAGGGGAGGTATGGCTACACCTTC. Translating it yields CASSATTQAQGRYGYTF. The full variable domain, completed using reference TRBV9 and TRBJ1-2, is DSGVTQTPKHLITATGQRVTLRCSPRSGDLSVYWYQQSLDQGLQFLIQYYNGEERAKGNILERFSAQQFPDLHSELNLSSLELGDSALYFCASSATTQAQGRYGYTFGSGTRLTVV.

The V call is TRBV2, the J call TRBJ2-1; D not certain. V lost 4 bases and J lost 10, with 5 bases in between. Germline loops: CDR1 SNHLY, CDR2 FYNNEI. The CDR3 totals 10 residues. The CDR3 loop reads CASSASEQFF. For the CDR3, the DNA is TGTGCCAGCAGTGCTTCCGAGCAGTTCTTC. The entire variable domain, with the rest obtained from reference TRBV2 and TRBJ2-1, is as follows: EPEVTQTPSHQVTQMGQEVILRCVPISNHLYFYWYRQILGQKVEFLVSFYNNEISEKSEIFDDQFSVERPDGSNFTLKIRSTKLEDSAMYFCASSASEQFFGPGTRLTVL.

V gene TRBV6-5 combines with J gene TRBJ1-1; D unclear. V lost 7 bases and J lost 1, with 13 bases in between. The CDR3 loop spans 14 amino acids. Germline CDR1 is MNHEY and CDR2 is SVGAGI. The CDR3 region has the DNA TGTGCCAGCATCGTCACTGGGCAGAACACTGAAGCTTTCTTT. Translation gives CASIVTGQNTEAFF.

The CDR3 is CASSLGGQGQPQHF. The DNA of the CDR3 is TGTGCCAGCAGCTTAGGGGGGCAGGGGCAGCCCCAGCATTTT. The chain is built from TRBV7-9 and TRBJ1-5, with D possibly matching TRBD1 (6 bases). Germline-derived CDR1 and CDR2 are SEHNR and FQNEAQ (reference sequence). Deletions cut 1 base from V and 7 bases from J, with 11 bases between. This CDR3 has 14 amino acids.

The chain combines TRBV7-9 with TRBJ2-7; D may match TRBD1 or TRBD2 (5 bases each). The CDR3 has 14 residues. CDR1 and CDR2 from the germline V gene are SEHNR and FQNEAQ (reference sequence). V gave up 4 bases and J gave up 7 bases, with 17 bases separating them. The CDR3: CASSYLGTAEEQYF. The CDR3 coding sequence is TGTGCCAGCAGCTACCTAGGGACCGCGGAAGAGCAGTACTTC.

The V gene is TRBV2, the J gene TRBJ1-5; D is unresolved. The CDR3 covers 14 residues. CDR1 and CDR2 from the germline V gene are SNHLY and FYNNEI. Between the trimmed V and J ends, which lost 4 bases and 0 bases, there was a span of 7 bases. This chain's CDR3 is CASSVMNSNQPQHF. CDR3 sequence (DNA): TGTGCCAGCAGTGTCATGAATAGCAATCAGCCCCAGCATTTT.

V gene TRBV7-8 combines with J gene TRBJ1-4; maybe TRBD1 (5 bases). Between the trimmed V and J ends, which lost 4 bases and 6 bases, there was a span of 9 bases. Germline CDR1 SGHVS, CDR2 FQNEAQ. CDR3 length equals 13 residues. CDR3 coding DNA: TGTGCCAGCAGCTACAGGTTGGATGAAAAACTGTTTTTT. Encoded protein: CASSYRLDEKLFF.

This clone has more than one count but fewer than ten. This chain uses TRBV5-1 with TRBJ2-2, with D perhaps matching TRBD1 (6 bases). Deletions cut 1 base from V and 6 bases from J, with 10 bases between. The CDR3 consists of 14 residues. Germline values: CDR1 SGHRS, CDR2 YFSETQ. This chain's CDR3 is CASSLRQAAGELFF. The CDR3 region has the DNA TGCGCCAGCAGCTTGCGACAGGCAGCCGGGGAGCTGTTTTTT.

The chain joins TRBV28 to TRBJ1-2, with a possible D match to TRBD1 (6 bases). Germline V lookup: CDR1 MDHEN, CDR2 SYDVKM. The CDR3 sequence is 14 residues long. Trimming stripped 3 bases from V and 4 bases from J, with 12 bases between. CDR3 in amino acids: CASSLVQGSYGYTF. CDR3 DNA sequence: TGTGCCAGCAGTTTGGTACAGGGCTCCTATGGCTACACCTTC.

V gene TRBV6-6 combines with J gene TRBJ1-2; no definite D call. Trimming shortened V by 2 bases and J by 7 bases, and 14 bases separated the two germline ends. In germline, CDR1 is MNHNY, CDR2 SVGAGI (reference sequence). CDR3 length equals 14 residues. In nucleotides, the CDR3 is TGTGCCAGCAGTTACCAACACGGGTTAGCTGGCTACACCTTC. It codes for CASSYQHGLAGYTF.

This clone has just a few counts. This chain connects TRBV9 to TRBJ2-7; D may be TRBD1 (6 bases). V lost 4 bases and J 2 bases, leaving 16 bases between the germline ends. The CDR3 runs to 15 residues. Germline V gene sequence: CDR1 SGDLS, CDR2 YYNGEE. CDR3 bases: TGTGCCAGCAGCAGTATTGAACAGGGTCCCTACGAGCAGTACTTC. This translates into CASSSIEQGPYEQYF.